This is a list of T cell receptor beta chains from one sample in a study of shared clonotypes between healthy human individuals. TCRdb keeps only in-frame clones here, not all; method: immunoSEQ multiplex PCR. In the table there are about 680,000 clones, around 78% of which are singletons. The sequenced sample consisted of memory CD4+ T cells sorted from blood. The receptors originated from a woman aged 25 to 39 in good health. Both conserved end residues are part of each CDR3. A D gene is named only where the DNA matches it firmly. A row's size may be missing; if present it is once, few, many or a size class.

J gene,D gene,clone size,V gene,CDR3 protein,CDR3 DNA
TRBJ1-5,.,.,TRBV6-1,CASSEATPWGNQPQHF,TGTGCCAGCAGTGAAGCAACCCCCTGGGGCAATCAGCCCCAGCATTTT
TRBJ2-3,.,.,TRBV10-3,CAIRDSPGLTLGSTDTQYF,TGTGCCATCAGGGATTCGCCGGGACTCACCTTAGGCAGCACAGATACGCAGTATTTT
TRBJ2-7,TRBD1,.,TRBV5-1,CASSQGQASYEQYF,TGCGCCAGCAGCCAGGGACAGGCCTCCTACGAGCAGTACTTC
TRBJ1-1,.,.,TRBV5-1,CASTTGNTEAFF,TGCGCCAGCACCACGGGGAACACTGAAGCTTTCTTT
TRBJ1-5,.,.,TRBV19,CASSIYGGGDQPQHF,TGTGCCAGTAGTATATACGGAGGGGGGGATCAGCCCCAGCATTTT
TRBJ2-7,TRBD2,.,TRBV4-1,CASSLPTFSGSGYEQYF,TGCGCCAGCAGCCTTCCTACCTTTAGCGGGAGTGGCTACGAGCAGTACTTC
TRBJ1-2,.,once,TRBV7-8,CASSLGEGSYNYGYTF,TGTGCCAGCAGCTTAGGCGAAGGGAGCTATAACTATGGCTACACCTTC
TRBJ1-2,.,.,TRBV27,CASSLGRANYGYTF,TGTGCCAGCAGTTTAGGGAGAGCTAACTATGGCTACACCTTC
TRBJ2-7,TRBD1,.,TRBV11-2,CASSVTTGVEQYF,TGTGCCAGCAGCGTAACAACAGGGGTCGAGCAGTACTTC
TRBJ2-2,.,.,TRBV19,CASSIRTTGELFF,TGTGCCAGTAGTATCCGGACCACCGGGGAGCTGTTTTTT
TRBJ1-6,TRBD1,few,TRBV4-1,CASSLSGTGVSPLHF,TGCGCCAGCAGCCTTAGCGGGACAGGGGTATCACCCCTCCACTTT
TRBJ1-5,TRBD1,.,TRBV6-1,CASRGGTGGNQPQHF,TGTGCCAGCAGGGGAGGGACAGGTGGCAATCAGCCCCAGCATTTT
TRBJ2-3,.,.,TRBV7-6,CASSLVGDTDTQYF,TGTGCCAGCAGCTTAGTGGGCGACACAGATACGCAGTATTTT
TRBJ2-4,.,.,TRBV23-1,CASSQTGPRACKNIQYF,TGCGCCAGCAGTCAAACTGGGCCCCGGGCTTGCAAAAACATTCAGTACTTC
TRBJ2-7,.,.,TRBV10-3,CAIRSTDGYEQYF,TGTGCCATCAGATCGACGGATGGTTACGAGCAGTACTTC
TRBJ1-1,TRBD1,.,TRBV27,CASSLAQGAVTEAFF,TGTGCCAGCAGTTTGGCACAGGGGGCTGTCACTGAAGCTTTCTTT
TRBJ2-7,.,.,TRBV7-9,CASSIGDRYEQYF,TGTGCCAGCAGCATCGGAGACAGGTACGAGCAGTACTTC
TRBJ2-7,TRBD2,.,TRBV28,CASRLAGSIEQYF,TGTGCCAGCCGACTAGCGGGATCGATCGAGCAGTACTTC
TRBJ1-4,.,.,TRBV5-8,CASSLGTHAANEKLFF,TGTGCCAGCAGCTTGGGGACCCACGCGGCTAATGAAAAACTGTTTTTT
TRBJ2-1,TRBD2,.,TRBV4-1,CASSPRAGGYNEQFF,TGCGCCAGCAGCCCGCGGGCGGGAGGGTACAATGAGCAGTTCTTC
TRBJ1-2,.,few,TRBV5-1,CASSLALSGPYGYTF,TGCGCCAGCAGCTTGGCCCTATCGGGGCCCTATGGCTACACCTTC
TRBJ1-3,.,few,TRBV19,CASSVIRSSGNTIYF,TGTGCCAGTAGTGTGATTAGGAGCTCTGGAAACACCATATATTTT
TRBJ2-1,.,once,TRBV7-9,CASSLWVSVNNEQFF,TGTGCCAGCAGCTTATGGGTTAGCGTAAACAATGAGCAGTTCTTC
TRBJ2-3,.,.,TRBV6-5,CASRLDRATDTQYF,TGTGCCAGCAGGCTGGACAGAGCCACAGATACGCAGTATTTT
TRBJ2-2,TRBD1,.,TRBV11-3,CASRLGTENTGELFF,TGTGCCAGCAGACTAGGGACAGAAAACACCGGGGAGCTGTTTTTT
TRBJ2-7,TRBD2,.,TRBV19,CASSIWLAESEQYF,TGTGCCAGTAGTATCTGGCTAGCGGAATCCGAGCAGTACTTC
TRBJ2-2,TRBD1,.,TRBV4-2,CASTRDRANTGELFF,TGTGCCAGCACCAGGGACAGGGCGAACACCGGGGAGCTGTTTTTT
TRBJ2-1,TRBD1,.,TRBV11-2,CASSPTGVEQFF,TGTGCCAGCAGCCCCACAGGGGTCGAGCAGTTCTTC
TRBJ2-3,TRBD2,few,TRBV29-1,CSVLAGGTDTQYF,TGCAGCGTTCTAGCGGGAGGCACAGATACGCAGTATTTT
TRBJ2-5,.,.,TRBV15,CATSRGPQETQYF,TGTGCCACCAGCAGAGGTCCGCAAGAGACCCAGTACTTC
TRBJ2-2,TRBD1,.,TRBV11-2,CASSRNTGGRHTGELFF,TGTGCCAGCAGCCGAAATACAGGGGGGCGTCACACCGGGGAGCTGTTTTTT
TRBJ1-3,TRBD1,.,TRBV28,CASSNRGQGTLAGNTIYF,TGTGCCAGCAGTAATCGTGGACAGGGTACGCTAGCGGGAAACACCATATATTTT
TRBJ2-1,.,.,TRBV2,CASSVERLSDEQFF,TGTGCCAGCAGTGTGGAACGGTTAAGCGATGAGCAGTTCTTC
TRBJ2-2,.,few,TRBV14,CASSQAEFLAGNTGELFF,TGTGCCAGCAGCCAAGCCGAGTTTTTGGCGGGGAACACCGGGGAGCTGTTTTTT
TRBJ1-4,TRBD1,.,TRBV28,CASQGGGFNEKLFF,TGTGCCAGCCAGGGGGGGGGATTCAATGAAAAACTGTTTTTT
TRBJ2-7,.,.,TRBV12-1,CASSLGLADSYEQYF,TGTGCCAGCAGCCTGGGACTAGCGGACTCCTACGAGCAGTACTTC
TRBJ2-2,.,.,TRBV18,CASSPTRGETGELFF,TGTGCCAGCTCACCCACGCGGGGTGAGACCGGGGAGCTGTTTTTT
TRBJ1-5,.,.,TRBV6-6,CASSYSLNQPQHF,TGTGCCAGCAGTTACAGTCTCAATCAGCCCCAGCATTTT
TRBJ1-1,.,.,TRBV2,CASSEAWVGDTEAFF,TGTGCCAGCAGTGAAGCATGGGTTGGGGACACTGAAGCTTTCTTT
TRBJ1-1,.,.,TRBV18,CASSPRDEGQAFF,TGTGCCAGCTCACCAAGGGATGAGGGTCAAGCTTTCTTT
TRBJ1-5,.,.,TRBV27,CASSSTRASRSQHF,TGTGCCAGCAGTTCCACAAGGGCCAGTCGATCCCAGCATTTT
TRBJ2-7,TRBD2,.,TRBV28,CASSLVGGPYEQYF,TGTGCCAGCAGTTTGGTGGGAGGGCCCTACGAGCAGTACTTC
TRBJ1-4,TRBD1,.,TRBV5-5,CASSPTGWREKLFF,TGTGCCAGCAGTCCGACAGGGTGGAGGGAAAAACTGTTTTTT
TRBJ2-3,TRBD1,.,TRBV5-1,CASSLAGKGADTQYF,TGCGCCAGCAGCTTGGCCGGAAAGGGGGCGGATACGCAGTATTTT
TRBJ2-1,.,once,TRBV27,CASSLRGTNNEQFF,TGTGCCAGCAGTTTAAGGGGAACTAACAATGAGCAGTTCTTC